Shown below are 16 T cell receptor beta chains from a single sample sequenced in a study of T cells in Graves' hyperthyroidism and ophthalmopathy. RNA transcripts were the template for amplifying TCR beta CDR3 regions. When the TCR CDR3 underwent first-round RT-PCR, the HTBI primer set was used. TCRdb reanalysed the multiplex PCR reads using MiXCR and keeps one entry per CDR3 protein. The sample holds under 600,000 distinct CDR3 sequences, about a sixth seen once. What was sequenced was blood. These receptors all stem from a middle-aged woman with Graves' ophthalmopathy.

The genes are TRBV28 and TRBJ2-7; tentative D call: TRBD1 (6 bases). The V gene lost 1 base and the J gene lost 6 bases, with 16 bases spanning the gap. The V gene's germline CDR1 is MDHEN and CDR2 SYDVKM. The CDR3 sequence is 15 residues long. Written as DNA, the CDR3 is TGTGCCAGCAGTTTATACGGGACAAGGGGTCGCGAGCAGTACTTC. Translation: CASSLYGTRGREQYF.

This clonotype was seen ten or more times. The V gene is TRBV28, the J gene TRBJ1-1; D is undetermined. V was pared by 5 bases and J by 1 base, with 2 bases between. This CDR3 has 11 amino acids. From germline, CDR1 is MDHEN and CDR2 SYDVKM. The DNA of the CDR3 is TGTGCCAGCAGTCCGAACACTGAAGCTTTCTTT. Its translation: CASSPNTEAFF.

Concerning this clonotype itself: This may stem from a read error, because a much larger clone lies one nucleotide away. The chain couples TRBV6-1 to TRBJ1-5; D gene ambiguous. In germline, CDR1 is MNHNS, CDR2 SASEGT. The CDR3 totals 17 residues. The CDR3 region has the DNA TGTGTCAGCTCAGGACGGGGTAGGGAATATAGCAATCAGCCCCAGCATTTT. Residues: CVSSGRGREYSNQPQHF.

This chain connects TRBV4-2 to TRBJ1-5; TRBD1 might be the D (6 bases). The CDR3 is made up of 17 amino acids. Germline-derived CDR1 and CDR2 are LGHNA and YNFKEQ. Between the trimmed V and J ends, which lost 5 bases and 0 bases, there was a span of 17 bases. The CDR3 is CASSDRDTRLSNQPQHF. CDR3 nucleotides: TGTGCCAGCAGCGACCGGGACACCAGACTTAGCAATCAGCCCCAGCATTTT.

The chain recombines TRBV24-1 with TRBJ2-1; maybe TRBD2 (6 bases). The germline V and J ends were trimmed by 4 bases and 0 bases, with 9 bases remaining between them. Germline V gene data show CDR1 as KGHDR and CDR2 as SFDVKD. This CDR3 contains 15 residues. CDR3 region: CATSDGGVSYNEQFF. Written as DNA, the CDR3 is TGTGCCACCAGTGACGGCGGGGTCTCCTACAATGAGCAGTTCTTC.

This clonotype has a count of ten or more. The chain carries TRBV12-3 or TRBV12-4 and TRBJ2-2; no clear D gene. Trimming stripped 3 bases from V and 6 bases from J, with 11 bases between. This CDR3 has 14 amino acids. The CDR3 nucleotides read TGTGCCAGCAGTTTGGCTCGAGCTGCCGGGGAGCTGTTTTTT. It is translated as CASSLARAAGELFF.

At least ten counts were recorded for this clonotype. CDR3 nucleotide sequence: TGTGCCAGCAGACTAACAGGGCAAAACGGCAATCAGCCCCAGCATTTT. Translation: CASRLTGQNGNQPQHF. This rearrangement joins TRBV28 to TRBJ1-5; D is possibly TRBD1 (6 bases). Between the trimmed V and J ends, which lost 6 bases and 2 bases, there was a span of 17 bases. The CDR3 is made up of 16 amino acids. Germline CDR1 MDHEN, CDR2 SYDVKM.

Only a few counts were recorded for this clonotype. The chain joins TRBV7-9 to TRBJ2-5, with 8 bases lining up with TRBD1. The CDR3 extends over 14 amino acids. Germline CDR1 and CDR2: SEHNR and FQNEAQ (reference sequence). V gave up 0 bases and J gave up 3 bases; unmatched junction bases: 0. The CDR3 region has the DNA TGTGCCAGCAGCTTAGCGACAGGGGAAGAGACCCAGTACTTC. This codes for CASSLATGEETQYF. Drawing the rest from reference TRBV7-9 and TRBJ2-5, the complete variable domain is DTGVSQNPRHKITKRGQNVTFRCDPISEHNRLYWYRQTLGQGPEFLTYFQNEAQLEKSRLLSDRFSAERPKGSFSTLEIQRTEQGDSAMYLCASSLATGEETQYFGPGTRLLVL.

This clonotype was seen a handful of times. The junction departs from germline at one end; a sequencing error may be responsible. This chain links TRBV10-2 with TRBJ1-1; 8 nucleotides match TRBD1. Per the germline V gene, CDR1 is WSHSY and CDR2 is SAAADI. The CDR3 is 13 residues long. The CDR3 region is CAGSDGQGAEAFF. The CDR3 nucleotides are TGCGCCGGCAGTGATGGACAGGGCGCTGAAGCTTTCTTT.

The V gene is TRBV4-1, the J gene TRBJ2-7; 10 bases line up with TRBD2. V lost 2 bases to trimming and J lost 7 bases; unmatched junction nucleotides: 14. Germline-derived CDR1 and CDR2 are MGHRA and YSYEKL. This CDR3 has 17 residues. CDR3 loop: CASSQHQNLAGVWEQYF. The CDR3 DNA is TGCGCCAGCAGCCAACATCAGAATCTAGCGGGAGTTTGGGAGCAGTACTTC.

This clonotype appeared many times. The chain links TRBV12-3 or TRBV12-4 to TRBJ1-6; TRBD1 aligns across 8 bases. V was clipped by 3 bases and J by 3 bases; unmatched bases: 4. The CDR3 runs 16 residues. For the CDR3, the DNA is TGTGCCAGCAGTTTGTGGACAGGGAACTATAATTCACCCCTCCACTTT. Translating gives CASSLWTGNYNSPLHF.

The table lists this clonotype with many counts. This rearrangement joins TRBV7-2 to TRBJ2-3; TRBD2 is a possible D gene (6 bases). The V gene's germline CDR1 is SGHTA and CDR2 FQGNSA. The CDR3 runs to 16 residues. V dropped 4 bases and J dropped 3 bases, with 17 bases sitting between them. CDR3 sequence: CASSSAATLATDTQYF. As DNA, the CDR3 is TGTGCCAGCAGCTCAGCCGCAACACTAGCAACAGATACGCAGTATTTT.

This chain joins TRBV9 and TRBJ2-3; TRBD1 or TRBD2 may be the D gene (6 bases each). The CDR3 is made up of 13 amino acids. The V and J ends lost 0 bases and 8 bases respectively, with 10 bases between them. Germline lookup yields CDR1 SGDLS and CDR2 YYNGEE. CDR3 sequence: CASSVGGGTTQYF. The CDR3 DNA reads TGTGCCAGCAGCGTAGGAGGGGGGACTACGCAGTATTTT.

This chain connects TRBV10-1 to TRBJ2-1; no reliable D call. Trimming left V 0 bases short and J 0 bases short, with 6 bases between. This CDR3 contains 15 residues. Germline loops: CDR1 WNHNN, CDR2 SYGVQD (reference sequence). CDR3 residues: CASSESGVSYNEQFF. The CDR3 nucleotides are TGCGCCAGCAGTGAGTCTGGGGTCTCCTACAATGAGCAGTTCTTC.

The rearrangement uses TRBV28 and TRBJ2-7, with 7 bases that match TRBD2. The J call could be wrong; TRBJ2-1 is a better fit for the DNA end. The CDR3 is 13 amino acids. Germline values: CDR1 MDHEN, CDR2 SYDVKM. The CDR3 sequence: CASSLTSSYEQFF. The DNA of the CDR3 is TGTGCCAGCAGTTTGACTAGCTCCTACGAGCAGTTCTTC.

Only a few counts were recorded for this clonotype. The rearrangement links TRBV20-1 to TRBJ2-5; 8 bases are a match to TRBD1. Trimming cost V 0 bases and J 0 bases; bases outside gene matches: 6. This CDR3 is built from 16 residues. Germline V lookup: CDR1 DFQATT, CDR2 SNEGSKA (reference sequence). The CDR3 loop reads CSARDYDRGHQETQYF. CDR3 in DNA: TGCAGTGCTAGAGATTACGACAGGGGCCACCAAGAGACCCAGTACTTC.